This T cell receptor (beta chain) was retrieved from a study of T cell responses to AZD1222 COVID-19 vaccine. The study, taken as a whole, reports: Spike-specific TCR breadth and depth were elevated following two AZD1222 doses. Donors were mostly white British, more females; clonal diversity possibly underestimated. Reportedly, nearly half of unique spike TCRs recognized epitopes outside B.1.351/B.1.1.7 mutations. CD4 TCRs linked to vaccination spanned spike, dominating at 160-218 and 743-854.

Details on this clone: Its cognate antigen is unknown.

Between the trimmed V and J ends, which lost 4 bases and 3 bases, there was a span of 15 bases. The germline CDR1 and CDR2 sequences are SEHNR and FQNEAQ (reference sequence). This CDR3 comprises 15 residues. Some clones are missing from TCRdb's copy, which holds only in-frame ones; the method was immunoSEQ multiplex PCR. The table lists about 120,000 clones, under 95% of them singletons, with approximately 5.1% in the top ten. This chain links TRBV7-9 with TRBJ1-1; D is possibly TRBD1 (6 bases). The sequences come from peripheral blood, collected on day 0 of AZD1222 vaccination. The sequence came from an adult in good health. Written as DNA, the CDR3 is TGTGCCAGCAGCTCCACGAGGGGGTCCGACACTGAAGCTTTCTTT. Protein: CASSSTRGSDTEAFF.